Each of the 20 T cell receptor beta chains below was sequenced from the same sample in a study of control samples from healthy donors and cancer patients. The protocol was immunoSEQ multiplex PCR, while the TCRdb copy is restricted to in-frame clones and leaves out a portion. Among roughly 95,000 clones listed, approximately 91% were seen once. Sequencing used blood. These receptor sequences come from a young woman in good health.

The rearrangement links TRBV5-1 to TRBJ2-7, with 7 bases aligning to TRBD1. Trimming cost V 4 bases and J 3 bases; bases outside gene matches: 10. There are 15 residues in the CDR3. Per the germline V gene, CDR1 is SGHRS and CDR2 is YFSETQ. As DNA, the CDR3 is TGCGCCAGCAGCCAATCAAGGACAGGTTTCTACGAGCAGTACTTC. Amino acid sequence: CASSQSRTGFYEQYF.

The chain links TRBV3-1 (or the pseudogene TRBV3-2) to TRBJ2-5; tentative D call: TRBD2 (6 bases). Germline V gene sequence: CDR1 LGHDT, CDR2 YNNKEL (reference sequence). The CDR3 length is 16 residues. V lost 4 bases to trimming and J lost 6 bases, with 21 bases between them. The CDR3 protein is CASSLASGRGRKTQYF. CDR3 coding DNA: TGTGCCAGCAGCCTTGCCTCAGGGCGGGGCCGAAAGACCCAGTACTTC.

This chain joins TRBV5-1 and TRBJ2-6; perhaps TRBD2 as D (5 bases). The V gene lost 1 base and the J gene lost 0 bases, with 11 bases spanning the gap. The CDR3 runs 17 residues. Germline lookup yields CDR1 SGHRS and CDR2 YFSETQ. CDR3 coding DNA: TGCGCCAGCAGCTTGTTACCGGGGTTCTCTGGGGCCAACGTCCTGACTTTC. It specifies CASSLLPGFSGANVLTF.

This clone has only a few counts. The V and J genes are TRBV29-1 and TRBJ1-1; tentatively, D is TRBD1 (5 bases). The V end lost 5 bases, the J end lost 1 base, and 14 bases lay between the germline ends. Germline loops: CDR1 SQVTM, CDR2 ANQGSEA. This CDR3 spans 14 amino acids. CDR3 DNA sequence: TGCAGCGTTCAAGCATACGGGGGGAACACTGAAGCTTTCTTT. Its translation is CSVQAYGGNTEAFF.

Remarks on this clone: Other DNA sequences in the sample encode the same CDR3. The rearrangement joins TRBV19 to TRBJ1-5; D is unclear. The ends were cut back, 6 bases at V and 0 bases at J, with 6 bases in the middle. The CDR3 extends over 13 amino acids. Germline assignment: CDR1 LNHDA and CDR2 SQIVND (reference sequence). CDR3 sequence (DNA): TGTGCCAGTAGCCCTTATAGCAATCAGCCCCAGCATTTT. Its protein is CASSPYSNQPQHF. The full variable domain, its missing parts supplied by reference TRBV19 and TRBJ1-5, is DGGITQSPKYLFRKEGQNVTLSCEQNLNHDAMYWYRQDPGQGLRLIYYSQIVNDFQKGDIAEGYSVSREKKESFPLTVTSAQKNPTAFYLCASSPYSNQPQHFGDGTRLSIL.

This clone has just one count. The chain carries TRBV5-4 and TRBJ2-7, with a possible D match to TRBD2 (7 bases). In germline, CDR1 is SGHNT, CDR2 YYREEE (reference sequence). The CDR3 is made up of 14 amino acids. Between the trimmed V and J ends, which lost 2 bases and 4 bases, there was a span of 13 bases. The CDR3 loop is CASSLPGGKYEQYF. The DNA of the CDR3 is TGTGCCAGCAGCTTACCGGGGGGCAAATACGAGCAGTACTTC. The full variable domain, completed using reference TRBV5-4 and TRBJ2-7, is ETGVTQSPTHLIKTRGQQVTLRCSSQSGHNTVSWYQQALGQGPQFIFQYYREEENGRGNFPPRFSGLQFPNYSSELNVNALELDDSALYLCASSLPGGKYEQYFGPGTRLTVT.

V and J are TRBV3-1 (or the pseudogene TRBV3-2) and TRBJ2-3; 13 positions agree with TRBD2. The V and J ends lost 0 bases and 1 base, in that order; junction bases with no gene match: 13. This CDR3 has 21 residues. Germline V gene sequence: CDR1 LGHDT, CDR2 YNNKEL (reference sequence). The CDR3 loop is CASSQDRRLAGGDFGTDTQYF. CDR3 coding DNA: TGTGCCAGCAGCCAAGATCGGCGACTAGCGGGAGGTGATTTCGGCACAGATACGCAGTATTTT.

V and J are TRBV5-1 and TRBJ1-2, with 8 bases identical to TRBD1. CDR3 length: 17 residues. Losses at the gene ends were 4 bases for V and 0 bases for J; bases not matched to a gene: 11. Germline V gene sequence: CDR1 SGHRS, CDR2 YFSETQ. CDR3 nucleotides: TGCGCCAGCAGCAGTCGGACAGGGAATTTGGCTAACTATGGCTACACCTTC. Amino acid sequence: CASSSRTGNLANYGYTF.

The rearrangement uses TRBV2 and TRBJ1-1; TRBD1 matches 7 bases. The V and J ends lost 11 bases and 1 base, in that order; junction bases with no gene match: 7. Germline V gene sequence: CDR1 SNHLY, CDR2 FYNNEI. CDR3 size: 13 residues. This CDR3 is CAGTVAENTEAFF. CDR3 in DNA: TGTGCCGGGACAGTAGCCGAGAACACTGAAGCTTTCTTT.

This rearrangement joins TRBV4-1 to TRBJ1-2; 11 bases map to TRBD1. Germline V CDR1 and CDR2: MGHRA, YSYEKL. V lost 0 bases to trimming and J lost 8 bases; unmatched junction nucleotides: 5. The CDR3 contains 15 residues. CDR3 region: CASSQDGQGASGYTF. The CDR3 bases are TGCGCCAGCAGCCAAGACGGACAGGGGGCCTCAGGCTACACCTTC.

The genes are TRBV12-5 and TRBJ1-5, with 9 bases fitting TRBD1. With 0 bases clipped from V and 6 bases from J, the junction kept 9 bases outside the gene matches. Germline-derived CDR1 and CDR2 are LGHNT and FRNRAP. The CDR3 sequence is 17 residues long. CDR3 sequence reads: CASGLVGMRQGGQPQHF. The CDR3 region has the DNA TGTGCTAGTGGTTTGGTAGGGATGAGACAGGGGGGTCAGCCCCAGCATTTT.

The chain employs TRBV28 and TRBJ2-3; 13 positions agree with TRBD2. CDR3 length: 15 residues. The J segment lost 4 bases and the V segment lost 6 bases, leaving 4 bases of the junction unmatched. Germline-derived CDR1 and CDR2 are MDHEN and SYDVKM. The CDR3 here is CASRPTSGGADTQYF. The DNA for the CDR3 is TGTGCCAGCAGACCAACTAGCGGGGGGGCAGATACGCAGTATTTT.

In this sample, this clone turned up once. The CDR3 DNA reads as TGCGCCAGCAGCTTCAGGGGACGAAGCCAGGATGGCTACACCTTC. Protein product: CASSFRGRSQDGYTF. The rearrangement joins TRBV5-1 to TRBJ1-2; TRBD1 might be the D (6 bases). The germline gives CDR1 SGHRS, CDR2 YFSETQ. The length of the CDR3 is 15 residues. The V end was cut by 2 bases, the J end by 6 bases, with 17 bases between.

The J gene is TRBJ2-1, the V gene TRBV15, with a possible D match to TRBD1 (5 bases). The CDR3 is 15 amino acids. The germline V gene encodes CDR1 LNHNV and CDR2 YYDKDF (reference sequence). The V and J ends lost 3 bases and 8 bases respectively, with 17 bases between them. The CDR3 DNA is TGTGCCACCAGCAGGACCCTAACAGGTGGGCATGAGCAGTTCTTC. Its protein is CATSRTLTGGHEQFF.

This rearrangement joins TRBV21-1 to TRBJ2-1; the DNA was not compared with TRBD2, the D call given in the table. TRBV21-1 is assigned pseudogene status. The CDR3 loop spans 12 amino acids. The CDR3 spells CASSMRKDEQFF. The CDR3 DNA reads as TGTGCCAGCAGCATGCGGAAGGATGAGCAGTTCTTC.

The CDR3 loop is CASSSQLSLGYGYTF. CDR3 nucleotide sequence: TGTGCCAGCAGCTCACAGCTGAGTCTGGGGTATGGCTACACCTTC. V is TRBV13 and J is TRBJ1-2; D is ambiguous. Germline V gives CDR1 PRHDT, CDR2 FYEKMQ (reference sequence). The CDR3 runs 15 residues. V was trimmed by 4 bases and J by 5 bases, leaving 17 bases between them.

The V gene is TRBV18, the J gene TRBJ2-7; TRBD1 aligns across 7 bases. V lost 6 bases to trimming and J lost 1 base; unmatched junction nucleotides: 9. This CDR3 contains 15 residues. Germline loops: CDR1 KGHSH, CDR2 LQKENI. The CDR3 reads CASSRTGQLSYEQYF. Here the CDR3 DNA reads TGTGCCAGCTCCCGCACGGGACAGTTATCCTACGAGCAGTACTTC. Based on the CDR3 plus reference TRBV18 and TRBJ2-7, the full variable domain is NAGVMQNPRHLVRRRGQEARLRCSPMKGHSHVYWYRQLPEEGLKFMVYLQKENIIDESGMPKERFSAEFPKEGPSILRIQQVVRGDSAAYFCASSRTGQLSYEQYFGPGTRLTVT.

As to this clone: The junction differs from germline at one of its ends, possibly a read error. The chain couples TRBV4-1 to TRBJ2-7; a weak D match, TRBD2 (6 bases). Per the germline V gene, CDR1 is MGHRA and CDR2 is YSYEKL. The CDR3 loop spans 10 amino acids. CDR3 amino acids: CASSHPWGVF. The CDR3 DNA reads as TGCGCCAGCAGCCACCCCTGGGGGGTTTTC.

J is TRBJ2-7 and V is TRBV7-8, with D possibly being TRBD2 (5 bases). CDR3 length equals 14 residues. V lost 6 bases to trimming and J lost 3 bases, with 15 bases between them. Germline loops: CDR1 SGHVS, CDR2 FQNEAQ. The DNA for the CDR3 is TGTGCCAGCAGGCCCCGGGGAGCCATCTACGAGCAGTACTTC. This gives the protein CASRPRGAIYEQYF. Based on the CDR3 plus reference TRBV7-8 and TRBJ2-7, the full variable domain is GAGVSQSPRYKVAKRGQDVALRCDPISGHVSLFWYQQALGQGPEFLTYFQNEAQLDKSGLPSDRFFAERPEGSVSTLKIQRTQQEDSAVYLCASRPRGAIYEQYFGPGTRLTVT.

J is TRBJ2-1 and V is TRBV10-1, with 7 positions matching TRBD1. The germline V gene has CDR1 WNHNN and CDR2 SYGVQD (reference sequence). Trimming took 2 bases from V and 4 from J; bases not matched to a gene: 11. CDR3 length: 17 residues. CDR3 protein: CASSEKAAGTAYNEQFF. The DNA for the CDR3 is TGCGCCAGCAGTGAGAAGGCCGCCGGGACAGCTTACAATGAGCAGTTCTTC.